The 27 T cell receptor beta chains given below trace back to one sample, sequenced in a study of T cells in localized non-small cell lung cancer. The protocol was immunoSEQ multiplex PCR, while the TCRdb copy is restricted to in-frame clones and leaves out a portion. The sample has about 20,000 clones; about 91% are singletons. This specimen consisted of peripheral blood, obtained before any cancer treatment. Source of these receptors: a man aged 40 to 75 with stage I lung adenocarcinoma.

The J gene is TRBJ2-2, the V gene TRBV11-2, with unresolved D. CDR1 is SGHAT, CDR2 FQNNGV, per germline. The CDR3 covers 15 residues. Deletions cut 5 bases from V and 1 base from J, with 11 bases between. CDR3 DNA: TGTGCCAGCAGCCAAGGCCACTTGAACACCGGGGAGCTGTTTTTT. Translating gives CASSQGHLNTGELFF.

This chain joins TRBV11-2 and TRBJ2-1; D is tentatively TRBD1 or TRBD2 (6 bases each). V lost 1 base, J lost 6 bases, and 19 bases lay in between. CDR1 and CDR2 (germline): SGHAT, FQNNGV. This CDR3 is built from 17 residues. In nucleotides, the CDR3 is TGTGCCAGCAGCTTAGTTTCTATAGGGGGGAGCCTCAATGAGCAGTTCTTC. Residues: CASSLVSIGGSLNEQFF. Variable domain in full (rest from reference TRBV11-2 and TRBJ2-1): EAGVAQSPRYKIIEKRQSVAFWCNPISGHATLYWYQQILGQGPKLLIQFQNNGVVDDSQLPKDRFSAERLKGVDSTLKIQPAKLEDSAVYLCASSLVSIGGSLNEQFFGPGTRLTVL.

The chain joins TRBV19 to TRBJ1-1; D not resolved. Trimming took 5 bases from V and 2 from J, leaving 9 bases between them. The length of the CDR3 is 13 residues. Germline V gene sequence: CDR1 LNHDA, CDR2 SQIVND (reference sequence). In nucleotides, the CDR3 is TGTGCCAGTAGTTTCTGGGGAAACACTGAAGCTTTCTTT. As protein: CASSFWGNTEAFF.

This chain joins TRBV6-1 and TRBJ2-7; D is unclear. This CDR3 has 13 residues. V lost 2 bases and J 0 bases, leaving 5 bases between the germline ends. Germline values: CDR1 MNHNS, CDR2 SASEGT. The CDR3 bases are TGTGCCAGCAGTGAACGACGCTCCTACGAGCAGTACTTC. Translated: CASSERRSYEQYF.

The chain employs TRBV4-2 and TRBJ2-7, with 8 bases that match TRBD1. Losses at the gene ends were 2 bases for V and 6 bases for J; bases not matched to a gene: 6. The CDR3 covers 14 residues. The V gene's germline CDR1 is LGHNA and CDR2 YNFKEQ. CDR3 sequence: CASSQPGQAPEQYF. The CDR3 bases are TGTGCCAGCAGCCAACCGGGACAGGCACCCGAGCAGTACTTC.

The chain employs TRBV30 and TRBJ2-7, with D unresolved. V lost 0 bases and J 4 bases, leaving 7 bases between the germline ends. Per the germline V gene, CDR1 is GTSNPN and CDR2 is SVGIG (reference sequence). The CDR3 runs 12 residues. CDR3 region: CAWSVLGYEQYF. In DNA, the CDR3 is TGTGCCTGGAGTGTTTTGGGGTACGAGCAGTACTTC.

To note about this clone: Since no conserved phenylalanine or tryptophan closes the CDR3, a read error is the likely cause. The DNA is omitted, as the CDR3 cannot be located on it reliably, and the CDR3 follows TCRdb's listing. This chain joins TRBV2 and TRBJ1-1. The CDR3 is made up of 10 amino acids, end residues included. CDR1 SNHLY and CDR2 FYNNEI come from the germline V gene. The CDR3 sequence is CASTSFLRLI.

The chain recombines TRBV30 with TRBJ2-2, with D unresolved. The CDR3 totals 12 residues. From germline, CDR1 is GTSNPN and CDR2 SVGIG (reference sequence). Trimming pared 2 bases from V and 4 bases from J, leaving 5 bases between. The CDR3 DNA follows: TGTGCCTGGAGTTACACCACCGGGGAGCTGTTTTTT. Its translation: CAWSYTTGELFF.

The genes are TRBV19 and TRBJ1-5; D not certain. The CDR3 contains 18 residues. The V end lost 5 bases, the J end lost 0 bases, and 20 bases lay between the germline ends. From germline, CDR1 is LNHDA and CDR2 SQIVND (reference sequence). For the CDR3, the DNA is TGTGCCAGTAGTCTCTCCGGGCAGCTTTTTTATAGCAATCAGCCCCAGCATTTT. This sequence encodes CASSLSGQLFYSNQPQHF.

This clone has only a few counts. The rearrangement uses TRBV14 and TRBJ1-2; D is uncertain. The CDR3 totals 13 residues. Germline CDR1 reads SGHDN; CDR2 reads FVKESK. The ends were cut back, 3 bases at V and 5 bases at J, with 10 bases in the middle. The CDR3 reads CASSHARNYGYTF. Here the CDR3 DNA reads TGTGCCAGCAGCCACGCACGGAATTATGGCTACACCTTC.

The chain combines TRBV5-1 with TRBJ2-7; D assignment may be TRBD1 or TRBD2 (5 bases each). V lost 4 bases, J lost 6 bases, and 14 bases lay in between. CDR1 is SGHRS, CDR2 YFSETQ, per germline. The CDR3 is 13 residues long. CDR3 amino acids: CASSRDLKGEQYF. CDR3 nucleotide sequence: TGCGCCAGCAGCCGGGACCTCAAGGGCGAGCAGTACTTC. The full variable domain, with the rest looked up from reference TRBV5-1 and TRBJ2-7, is KAGVTQTPRYLIKTRGQQVTLSCSPISGHRSVSWYQQTPGQGLQFLFEYFSETQRNKGNFPGRFSGRQFSNSRSEMNVSTLELGDSALYLCASSRDLKGEQYFGPGTRLTVT.

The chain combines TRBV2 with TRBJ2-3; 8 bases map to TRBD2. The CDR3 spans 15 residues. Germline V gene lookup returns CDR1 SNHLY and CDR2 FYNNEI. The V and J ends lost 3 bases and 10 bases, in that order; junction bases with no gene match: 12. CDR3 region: CASSELAGSSSSQYF. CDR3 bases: TGTGCCAGCAGTGAGTTAGCGGGATCCTCTAGCTCGCAGTATTTT.

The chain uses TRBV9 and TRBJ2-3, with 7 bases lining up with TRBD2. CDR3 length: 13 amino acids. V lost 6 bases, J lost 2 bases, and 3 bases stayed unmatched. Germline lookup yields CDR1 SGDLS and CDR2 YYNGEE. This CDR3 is CASNRGVTDTQYF. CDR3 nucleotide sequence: TGTGCCAGCAATCGGGGGGTCACAGATACGCAGTATTTT.

CDR3 coding DNA: TGTGCCAGTAGTATCCGGCCGGGACAGGGGTTCGGAACCGGGGAGCTGTTTTTT. Protein sequence: CASSIRPGQGFGTGELFF. The V call is TRBV19, the J call TRBJ2-2, with 10 bases that match TRBD1. The germline V gene encodes CDR1 LNHDA and CDR2 SQIVND (reference sequence). J was trimmed by 5 bases and V by 3 bases; bases with no gene match: 12. The CDR3 has 18 amino acids.

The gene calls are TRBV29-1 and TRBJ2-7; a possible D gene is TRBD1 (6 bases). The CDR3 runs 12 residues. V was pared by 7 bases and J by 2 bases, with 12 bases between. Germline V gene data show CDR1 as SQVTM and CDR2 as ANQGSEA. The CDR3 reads CSAGTTAYEQYF. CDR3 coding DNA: TGCAGCGCCGGGACAACTGCCTACGAGCAGTACTTC.

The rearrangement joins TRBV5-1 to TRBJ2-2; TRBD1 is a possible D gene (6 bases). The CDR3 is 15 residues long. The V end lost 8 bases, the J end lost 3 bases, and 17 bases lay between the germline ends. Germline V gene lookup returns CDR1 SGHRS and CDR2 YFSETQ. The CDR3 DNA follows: TGCGCCAGTAAGACCGGGGACACCCACACCGGGGAGCTGTTTTTT. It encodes CASKTGDTHTGELFF. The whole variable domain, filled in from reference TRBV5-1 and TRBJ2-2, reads KAGVTQTPRYLIKTRGQQVTLSCSPISGHRSVSWYQQTPGQGLQFLFEYFSETQRNKGNFPGRFSGRQFSNSRSEMNVSTLELGDSALYLCASKTGDTHTGELFFGEGSRLTVL.

The CDR3 DNA reads as TGTGCCAGCTCACTGACTAGCGGTGAGCAGTTCTTC. Its protein is CASSLTSGEQFF. This chain joins TRBV18 and TRBJ2-1; 9 nucleotides match TRBD2. CDR1 is KGHSH and CDR2 is LQKENI in the germline V gene. Trimming cost V 4 bases and J 9 bases; bases outside gene matches: 1. The CDR3 has 12 residues.

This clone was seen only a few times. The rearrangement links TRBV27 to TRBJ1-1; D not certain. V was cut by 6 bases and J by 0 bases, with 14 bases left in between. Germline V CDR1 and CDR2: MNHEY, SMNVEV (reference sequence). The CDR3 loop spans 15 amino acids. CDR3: CASSPPSPMNTEAFF. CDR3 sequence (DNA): TGTGCCAGCAGCCCCCCCTCACCGATGAACACTGAAGCTTTCTTT.

The CDR3 sequence is CASSPDSSYEQYF. CDR3 coding DNA: TGTGCCAGCAGCCCTGACAGCTCCTACGAGCAGTACTTC. This chain joins TRBV6-5 and TRBJ2-7, with D maybe TRBD1 (5 bases). The CDR3 sequence is 13 residues long. Between the trimmed V and J ends, which lost 6 bases and 0 bases, there was a span of 9 bases. Germline CDR1 MNHEY, CDR2 SVGAGI.

CDR3: CASTPVAGASTDTQYF. The CDR3 DNA sequence: TGCGCCAGCACCCCCGTAGCGGGAGCTAGCACAGATACGCAGTATTTT. The genes are TRBV5-1 and TRBJ2-3; 9 bases are shared with TRBD2. CDR1 SGHRS and CDR2 YFSETQ come from the germline V gene. The ends lost 6 bases at V and 0 bases at J; junction bases unmatched: 8. This CDR3 has 16 residues.

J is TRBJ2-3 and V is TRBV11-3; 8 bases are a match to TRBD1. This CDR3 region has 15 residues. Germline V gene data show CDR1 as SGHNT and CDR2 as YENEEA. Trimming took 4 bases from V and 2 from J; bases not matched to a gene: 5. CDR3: CASSSGTGPTDTQYF. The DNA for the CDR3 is TGTGCCAGCAGCTCCGGGACAGGCCCCACAGATACGCAGTATTTT.

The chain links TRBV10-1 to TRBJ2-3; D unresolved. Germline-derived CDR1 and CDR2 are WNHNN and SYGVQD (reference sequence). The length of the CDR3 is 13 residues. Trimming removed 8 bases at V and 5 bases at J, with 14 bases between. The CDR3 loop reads CASSREAKDTQYF. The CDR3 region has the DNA TGCGCCAGCTCCAGAGAGGCCAAAGATACGCAGTATTTT.

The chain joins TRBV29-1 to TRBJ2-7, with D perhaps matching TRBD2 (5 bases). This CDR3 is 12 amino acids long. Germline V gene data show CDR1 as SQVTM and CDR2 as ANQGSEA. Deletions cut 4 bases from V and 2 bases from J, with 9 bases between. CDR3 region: CSVGGSPYEQYF. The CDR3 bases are TGCAGCGTTGGAGGGAGCCCCTACGAGCAGTACTTC.

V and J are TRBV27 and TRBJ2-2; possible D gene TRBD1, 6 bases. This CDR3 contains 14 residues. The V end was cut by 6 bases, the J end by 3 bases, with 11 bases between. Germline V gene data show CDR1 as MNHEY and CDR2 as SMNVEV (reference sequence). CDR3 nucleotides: TGTGCCAGCAGCCGACAGGAGCACACCGGGGAGCTGTTTTTT. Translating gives CASSRQEHTGELFF.

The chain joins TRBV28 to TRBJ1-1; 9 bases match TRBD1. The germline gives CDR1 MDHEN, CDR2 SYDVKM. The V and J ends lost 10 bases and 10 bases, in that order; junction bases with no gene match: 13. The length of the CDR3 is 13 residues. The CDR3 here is CATVPGQGRGAFF. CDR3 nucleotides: TGTGCCACCGTCCCGGGACAGGGAAGGGGAGCTTTCTTT.

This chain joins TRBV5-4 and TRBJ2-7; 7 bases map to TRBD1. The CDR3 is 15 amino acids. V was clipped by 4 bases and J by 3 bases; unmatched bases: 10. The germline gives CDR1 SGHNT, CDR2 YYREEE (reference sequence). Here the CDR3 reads CASSPQDRSYYEQYF. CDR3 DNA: TGTGCCAGCAGCCCGCAGGACAGGTCATACTACGAGCAGTACTTC.

The CDR3 DNA sequence: TGTGCCAGCAGAGAACTCTCTGGAAACACCATATATTTT. Translating gives CASRELSGNTIYF. The chain is built from TRBV6-1 and TRBJ1-3; no clear D. Trimming cost V 6 bases and J 0 bases, with 6 bases left between them. Germline V CDR1 and CDR2: MNHNS, SASEGT. This CDR3 is 13 amino acids long.